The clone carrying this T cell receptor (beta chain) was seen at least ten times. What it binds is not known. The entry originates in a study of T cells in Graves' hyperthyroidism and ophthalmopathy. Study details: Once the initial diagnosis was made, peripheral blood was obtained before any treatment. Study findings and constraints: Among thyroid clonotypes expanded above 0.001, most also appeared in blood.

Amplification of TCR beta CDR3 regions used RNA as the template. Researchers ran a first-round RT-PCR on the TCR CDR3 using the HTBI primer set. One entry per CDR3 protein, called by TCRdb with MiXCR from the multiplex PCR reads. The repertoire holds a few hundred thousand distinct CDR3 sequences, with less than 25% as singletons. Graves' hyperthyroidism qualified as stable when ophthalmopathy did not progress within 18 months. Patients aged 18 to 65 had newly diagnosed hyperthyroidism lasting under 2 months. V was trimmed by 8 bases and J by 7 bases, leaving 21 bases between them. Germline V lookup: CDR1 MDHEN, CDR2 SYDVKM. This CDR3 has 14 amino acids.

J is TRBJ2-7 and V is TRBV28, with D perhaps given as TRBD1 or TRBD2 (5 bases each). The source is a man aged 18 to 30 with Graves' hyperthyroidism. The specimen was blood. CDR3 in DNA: TGTGCCAGCCTATTAGCGAGGGGCTACGGGGAGCAGTACTTC. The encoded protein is CASLLARGYGEQYF. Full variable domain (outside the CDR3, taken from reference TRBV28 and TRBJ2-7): DVKVTQSSRYLVKRTGEKVFLECVQDMDHENMFWYRQDPGLGLRLIYFSYDVKMKEKGDIPEGYSVSREKKERFSLILESASTNQTSMYLCASLLARGYGEQYFGPGTRLTVT.